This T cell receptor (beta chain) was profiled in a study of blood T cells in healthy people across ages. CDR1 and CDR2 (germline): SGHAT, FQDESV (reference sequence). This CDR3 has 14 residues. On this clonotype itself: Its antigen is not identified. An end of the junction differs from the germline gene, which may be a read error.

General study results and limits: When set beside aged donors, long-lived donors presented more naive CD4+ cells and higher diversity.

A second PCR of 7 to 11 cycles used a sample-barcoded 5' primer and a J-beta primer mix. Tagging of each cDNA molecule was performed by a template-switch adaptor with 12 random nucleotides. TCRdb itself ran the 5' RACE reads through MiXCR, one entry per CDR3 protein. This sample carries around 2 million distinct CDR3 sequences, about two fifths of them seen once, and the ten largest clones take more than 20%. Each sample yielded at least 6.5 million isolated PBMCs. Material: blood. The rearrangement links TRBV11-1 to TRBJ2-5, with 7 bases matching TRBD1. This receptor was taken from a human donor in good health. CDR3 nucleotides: TGCGCCAGCAGCCGACAGGGCCCAGCTTCGACCCAGTACTTC. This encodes CASSRQGPASTQYF.